This TCR beta chain was sequenced for a study of cytomegalovirus exposure and HLA in healthy donors (TCRdb year 2017). For the study in its entirety: According to an earlier analysis of 587 of the donors, some 170 million T cells yielded 117 million unique TCR beta sequences and approximately 300 Gb of sequence data. HLA typing covered class I and class II loci at four-digit resolution. The study aimed to test whether cataloging public T cell receptors could reveal signatures of past pathogen exposure. To study patterns of TCR occurrence, a later analysis re-analyzed previously published TCR beta repertoires from around 700 donors and added high-resolution HLA genotyping. Among the roughly 390 genotyped donors, approximately 82% belonged to the genetic ancestry cluster associated with self-reported Caucasian donors. Donor age, sex, ethnicity and CMV serostatus were collected together with the repertoire data. An earlier analysis of approximately 630 of the donors applied high-throughput TCR beta sequencing to assess whether each TCR beta V gene segment acted as functional or pseudogenic. Among some 400 genotyped donors of the cohort, an average of approximately 200,000 unique TCR beta nucleotide sequences was sequenced per donor, of which about 19% were non-productive. Typing coverage varied by locus: about 620-640 donors for A, B, C, DRB1 and DQB1; more than 500 for DQA1; over 600 for DPA1; roughly 450 for DPB1. The study used immunosequencing to profile the T cell repertoires of approximately 630 subjects and linked those repertoires to cytomegalovirus serostatus. A separate validation cohort of more than 100 different subjects was used in addition to the approximately 640-subject first cohort. Rather than drawing on any new phenotypic data, the later analysis identified candidate immune exposures from TCR beta sequences and the way those sequences occurred across donors. High-throughput TCR immunosequencing, statistical association of individual TCRs with disease status, and machine learning were combined to predict cytomegalovirus infection status. A handful of DR-DQ haplotypes were handled as single units for association and clustering because linkage in the cohort was strong. An early release that covered about 640 HLA-typed donors contained about 300 gigabases of sequencing data and some 87 million unique TCR sequences. All discovery cohort repertoires had been generated on a single sequencing platform. Genome-wide SNP genotypes for about 60% of the 666 donors were used in a later genetic analysis, which treated that subset as a discovery cohort.

Libraries were made using the immunoSEQ multiplex PCR assay. For the multiplex PCR, a mixture combining 60 forward primers for TCR Vbeta segments and 13 reverse primers for TCR Jbeta segments was used. The CDR3 region of rearranged TCR beta genes was amplified from genomic DNA by a multiplex PCR assay. Amplified TCR beta libraries were sequenced as 87-base-pair reads on the Illumina HiSeq System. As for how the authors treated the data: A later analysis counted approximately 74 million unique TCR beta chains across the roughly 700 repertoires, and roughly 10 million of these chains were shared by at least two donors. A nearest-neighbor algorithm error-corrected the raw reads and collapsed the reads into unique sequences, merging closely related sequences to remove PCR and sequencing errors. CDR3 sequences were aligned to IMGT reference sequences to assign V, D and J gene segments. For a sequence to be retained, at least a six-nucleotide match to both a V gene segment and a J gene segment was required. Rearrangements were called productive when the CDR3 lacked stop codons and stayed in frame with V and J; all others were non-productive. CDR3 was defined by IMGT convention, running from the second conserved V-encoded cysteine to the conserved J-encoded phenylalanine. The earlier analysis of roughly 590 of the donors excluded any sequence lacking an unambiguous match to a single V gene segment. An earlier analysis of 587 of the donors called V segments functional above 56.7% productive rearrangements and segregating when the between-donor standard deviation exceeded 5%. A statistical classification framework was built to diagnose cytomegalovirus status from the catalog of TCR beta chain sequences. In a later analysis, V and J genes were assigned by comparing TCR nucleotide sequences against IMGT/GENE-DB human TR gene sequences. In a later analysis, CDR3 sequences and most-parsimonious VDJ recombination scenarios were assigned using the TCRdist pipeline. In a later analysis, each TCR beta chain was defined by its CDR3 amino acid sequence together with its V-gene family, and reads lacking a unique V-gene family were excluded. In a later analysis, fewer than 600 highly shared, low-generation-probability nucleotide sequences were removed to address suspected cross-contamination and a sequencing artifact. For each public chain, a later analysis derived a clonal expansion index from normalized ranks of inferred template counts within each repertoire. In a later analysis, generation probabilities were computed using a VDJ recombination model fitted to out-of-frame rearrangements, and the results were checked against IGoR. In a later analysis, hypergeometric tests were used to score TCR-TCR, TCR-HLA and TCR-CMV co-occurrence, with a repertoire-size bias correction applied to TCR pairs. In a later analysis, false discovery rates were estimated by permuting HLA or CMV assignments 20 times. In a later analysis, co-occurring TCRs were grouped with DBSCAN, and TCRdist sequence similarity was added when clustering was performed within HLA-allele-positive subsets. Co-occurrence clustering excluded repertoires with fewer than 30,000 or more than 120,000 public chains, plus five with anomalous nucleotide sharing. Imported from immuneACCESS, the table was reduced by TCRdb to in-frame sequences with V and J called. These copies leave out some clones; in studies compared against another copy, an unresolved V gene accounts for under half, and the cause of the remainder is not known. V and J calls and clone size are those listed in that table; D and trimming were worked out from the DNA. This sample gives 65,000 to 100,000 clones in total; around 79% of them show up just once. Of the sample, nearly 6% falls within the top ten clones.

The CDR3 runs 13 residues from the cysteine to the phenylalanine. The CDR3 DNA has 39 bases and is translated from base 1. CDR1 and CDR2, looked up from the germline V gene (reference sequence), are SEHNR and FQNEAQ. The germline ends are 7 bases apart after V is trimmed by 1 base and J by 4 bases. The cohort consisted of more than 650 healthy bone marrow donors. At the time of sampling, every cohort member was nominally healthy, though immune exposures that went unrecorded were likely present. The donor tested CMV seronegative and was one of the 352 seronegative cohort members. Every donor gave a peripheral blood sample, and the peripheral blood mononuclear cells from that sample were used for TCR beta sequencing. Genomic DNA was extracted from the blood cell samples with the Qiagen DNeasy Blood Extraction Kit. General findings and caveats noted by the study authors: Across donors, most TCR sequences were observed very rarely, whereas some public TCRs were present in many individuals. In a later analysis, most CMV-associated TCR beta chains were found to appear HLA-restricted, with HLA associations seemingly driven largely by CMV exposure. A later analysis found that HLA-associated TCR beta chains were more clonally expanded and had lower generation probabilities than equally common non-associated chains. CMV serostatus was the only immune exposure information available for the cohort. Only TCR beta chains were sequenced in this cohort, and the absence of alpha or paired-chain data limited detectable features. In an earlier analysis of several hundred of the donors, most TCR beta V segments were observed in productive rearrangements about 90% or about 30% of the time, broadly matching IMGT annotations. Three of the identified cytomegalovirus-associated TCR beta chains were confirmed in vitro to be specific for cytomegalovirus antigens. In a later analysis, the rate of TCR association differed among HLA loci, with DRB1 alleles having the most associated TCRs and HLA-C alleles having the fewest. Several of the top co-occurrence clusters appeared to be linked to parvovirus B19, influenza, CMV and Epstein-Barr virus, according to a later analysis. A further reported finding was that TCR beta sequences accurately predicted the HLA-A and HLA-B alleles for most subjects in the first cohort. The 87-base-pair reads could not distinguish some IMGT-functional V segments, including TRBV6-2 and TRBV6-3, so those segments were excluded. Presence/absence analyses assumed roughly uniform sequencing depth across donors, an assumption that may not hold. A later genetic analysis reported fewer N-insertions in productive TCRs among donors in an Asian-associated ancestry cluster than the roughly 700-donor mean. The authors suggested that the approach could potentially be generalized to other disease states and immunological phenotypes. Linkage disequilibrium might explain the correlated functional status among segregating V segments, but an unknown experimental factor could not be excluded. In a later analysis, around 15,000 TCR beta sequences were associated with specific HLA alleles at a false discovery rate of 0.05. The sequencing pipeline was judged likely to have produced a cluster of highly shared sequence variants as a technical artifact. When HLA alleles, especially DR and DQ, strongly co-occurred, attributing TCR associations to individual alleles was difficult. Because counts were too low, about 15 rarely observed V segments, including chromosome 9 orphons, were left out of the earlier analysis of approximately 580 of the donors. In the study, some 160 TCR beta chains were listed as associated with cytomegalovirus. A later genetic analysis associated a missense DCLRE1C variant with V-gene and J-gene trimming of TCR beta chains, and an independent cohort replicated the association. Because HLA typing was unavailable for some donors at each locus, only the typed subset was used in association tests. Cytomegalovirus status was reported to be diagnosed by the classifier with high specificity and sensitivity in both the original and validation cohorts.

This clone was found a few times. No antigen is known for it. The sample holds no much larger clone one base away, and base qualities are not on file. Material for sequencing was PBMCs. The sequence was collected from a female donor in good health and CMV-seronegative. The sequence is built from TRBV7-9 and TRBJ1-1; TRBD1 might be the D gene, on 6 matching bases. The CDR3 in this case is CASSLGQVTEAFF. The nucleotide sequence is TGTGCCAGCAGCTTAGGACAGGTCACTGAAGCTTTCTTT.